Sequencing of this T cell receptor (beta chain) was carried out in a study of T cell repertoires in cytomegalovirus infection. Study as a whole: A matching HLA type, together with CMV infection, was signaled by public TCR beta signatures.

Germline V lookup: CDR1 SQVTM, CDR2 ANQGSEA. Trimming pared 4 bases from V and 5 bases from J, leaving 9 bases between. This CDR3 is built from 12 residues. General study points: In two of eight donors, the top clonotype was HLA-C-restricted CMV-specific. Summed frequency of public TCR beta families distinguished CMV carriers with the relevant HLA.

Note on this clonotype: Its antigen is as yet unknown.

One entry per CDR3 protein results from TCRdb running MiXCR on the reads. The sample consists of approximately 500,000 distinct CDR3 sequences, approximately 10% of them appearing once. The sequence derives from a human donor in good health (CMV status not recorded). Some clones in this sample may be carry-over from other donors' samples. The rearrangement links TRBV29-1 to TRBJ2-4; no clear D gene. Sequencing input: PBMCs. Here the CDR3 reads CSVVLIENIQYF. The CDR3 DNA is TGCAGCGTTGTTCTAATTGAAAACATTCAGTACTTC.